The 10 T cell receptor beta chains below were found in one sample sequenced in a study of blood T cells in healthy people across ages. Primers used in a second PCR of about 6 to 11 cycles were a sample-barcoded 5' primer and a J-beta primer mix. Each CDR3 protein gets one entry after TCRdb re-called the 5' RACE reads with MiXCR. The profile shows hundreds of thousands of distinct CDR3 sequences, 29% of them singletons. Specimen: blood. Source of these receptors: a woman of 80 years or more in good health.

The J gene is TRBJ2-7, the V gene TRBV5-5, with TRBD1 identical over 10 bases. The CDR3 has 16 amino acids. Germline CDR1 reads SGHKS; CDR2 reads YYEKEE (reference sequence). After removal of 3 bases from V and 1 base from J, the junction contained 7 bases not matched to a gene. This CDR3 is CASSWGTGAVSYEQYF. CDR3 nucleotides: TGTGCCAGCAGCTGGGGGACAGGGGCGGTATCCTACGAGCAGTACTTC.

This clonotype showed up many times. This sequence joins TRBV5-1 and TRBJ2-7; 7 nucleotides match TRBD2. The junction had 6 bases not matched to a gene; V was cut back by 4 bases and J by 2 bases. CDR1 and CDR2 (germline): SGHRS, YFSETQ. The length of the CDR3 is 14 residues. The CDR3 DNA is TGCGCCAGCAGCCTTGACGCGGGAGCCTACGAGCAGTACTTC. It yields the protein CASSLDAGAYEQYF.

As concerns this clonotype: The junction and the germline gene differ at one end; a read error may be behind it. This chain links TRBV12-3 or TRBV12-4 with TRBJ2-3, with a tentative D call TRBD2 (5 bases). This CDR3 has 14 residues. CDR3 nucleotide sequence: TGTGCCAGCAGTTTCGGGGTGCGCACAGATGCGCAGTATTTT. Protein: CASSFGVRTDAQYF.

This clonotype occurred a few times. The chain links TRBV6-2 or TRBV6-3 to TRBJ2-3; 10 positions match TRBD2. Per germline, CDR1 MNHEY and CDR2 SVGEGT. Trimming cost V 5 bases and J 0 bases; bases outside gene matches: 14. This CDR3 comprises 19 residues. The CDR3: CASSHGRRTSGPSTDTQYF. CDR3 in DNA: TGTGCCAGCAGTCACGGTAGGCGGACTAGCGGACCTAGCACAGATACGCAGTATTTT.

This clonotype came up a few times. The rearrangement joins TRBV7-2 to TRBJ1-3; D might be TRBD1 (5 bases). Germline CDR1 SGHTA, CDR2 FQGNSA. There are 16 residues in the CDR3. V was pared by 5 bases and J by 1 base, with 15 bases between. This CDR3 is CASSPSPPGSGNTIYF. CDR3 coding DNA: TGTGCCAGCAGCCCAAGCCCTCCAGGGTCTGGAAACACCATATATTTT.

The chain carries TRBV7-8 and TRBJ1-4; D may be TRBD1 (5 bases). V was trimmed by 1 base and J by 0 bases, leaving 9 bases between them. Germline CDR1 and CDR2: SGHVS and FQNEAQ. CDR3 size: 16 residues. The CDR3 nucleotides are TGTGCCAGCAGCTTAGTGACAGAGGCAACTAATGAAAAACTGTTTTTT. Amino acid sequence: CASSLVTEATNEKLFF.

The chain recombines TRBV20-1 with TRBJ1-2; 7 bases fit TRBD1. Trimming took 0 bases from V and 8 from J; bases not matched to a gene: 15. The CDR3 runs to 16 residues. Germline CDR1 reads DFQATT; CDR2 reads SNEGSKA (reference sequence). The CDR3 nucleotides read TGCAGTGCTAGAGACGCCGGGACAGCTGACTTTTGGGGCTACACCTTC. Translation gives CSARDAGTADFWGYTF.

On this clonotype: This may stem from a read error, because a much larger clone lies one nucleotide away. V is TRBV27 and J is TRBJ2-1; D not certain. The CDR3 runs to 13 residues. Trimming took 11 bases from V and 0 from J, leaving 11 bases between them. The germline V gene has CDR1 MNHEY and CDR2 SMNVEV (reference sequence). CDR3 amino acids: CAGKRASYNEQFF. The CDR3 DNA follows: TGTGCCGGCAAAAGGGCCTCCTACAATGAGCAGTTCTTC.

This clonotype was observed a few times. The V and J genes are TRBV28 and TRBJ1-1; 7 bases agree with TRBD1. V lost 4 bases and J lost 5; bases outside the gene matches: 7. The CDR3 totals 14 residues. Germline V lookup: CDR1 MDHEN, CDR2 SYDVKM. The CDR3 region has the DNA TGTGCCAGCAGTTCCGACAGGGTGGGGACTGAAGCTTTCTTT. Its translation is CASSSDRVGTEAFF.

This clonotype was counted once. The chain is built from TRBV3-1 and TRBJ2-1, with 8 nucleotides matching TRBD2. The J call could be wrong; TRBJ2-7 is a better fit for the DNA end. The CDR3 runs 15 residues. In germline, CDR1 is LGHDT, CDR2 YNNKEL (reference sequence). The chain's CDR3 is CASSQRAGAYNEQYF. The CDR3 bases are TGTGCCAGCAGCCAACGAGCGGGGGCTTACAATGAGCAGTACTTC.